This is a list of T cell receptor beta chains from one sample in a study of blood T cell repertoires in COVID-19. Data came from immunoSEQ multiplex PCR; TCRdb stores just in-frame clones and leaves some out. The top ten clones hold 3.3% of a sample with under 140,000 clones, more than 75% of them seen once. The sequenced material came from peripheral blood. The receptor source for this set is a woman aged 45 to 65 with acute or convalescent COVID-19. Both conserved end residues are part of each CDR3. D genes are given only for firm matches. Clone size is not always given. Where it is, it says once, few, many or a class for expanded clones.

cdr3_nt: TGTGCCAGCAGCTCAAGGGCCGTTACAGGGAAAGAGACCCAGTACTTC; cdr3_aa: CASSSRAVTGKETQYF; clone_size: -; j_call: TRBJ2-5; d_call: -; v_call: TRBV13
cdr3_nt: TGCAGCGTCTCTGACGGGGGCTCTGGAAACACCATATATTTT; cdr3_aa: CSVSDGGSGNTIYF; clone_size: -; j_call: TRBJ1-3; d_call: -; v_call: TRBV29-1
cdr3_nt: TGTGCCAGCAGCGCGGCTAGGGAGTTAACCAATGAGCAGTTCTTC; cdr3_aa: CASSAARELTNEQFF; clone_size: -; j_call: TRBJ2-1; d_call: -; v_call: TRBV5-4
cdr3_nt: TGTGCCAGCAGCGCAACAACTAGCGCCGGGGAGCTGTTTTTT; cdr3_aa: CASSATTSAGELFF; clone_size: -; j_call: TRBJ2-2; d_call: TRBD2; v_call: TRBV2
cdr3_nt: TGTGCCAGCAGTTCCAGGTCCTCCTACGAGCAGTACTTC; cdr3_aa: CASSSRSSYEQYF; clone_size: -; j_call: TRBJ2-7; d_call: -; v_call: TRBV27
cdr3_nt: TGCGCCAGCACCTTAGGACAGGGCAGCACCGGGGAGCTGTTTTTT; cdr3_aa: CASTLGQGSTGELFF; clone_size: -; j_call: TRBJ2-2; d_call: TRBD1; v_call: TRBV5-1
cdr3_nt: TGTGCCAGTAGTAAACCCGCTAGATCGGAGACCCAGTACTTC; cdr3_aa: CASSKPARSETQYF; clone_size: -; j_call: TRBJ2-5; d_call: -; v_call: TRBV19
cdr3_nt: TGTGCCAGCAGTGACAGGCCTCGTGAGGGTGGCTACACCTTC; cdr3_aa: CASSDRPREGGYTF; clone_size: few; j_call: TRBJ1-2; d_call: -; v_call: TRBV2